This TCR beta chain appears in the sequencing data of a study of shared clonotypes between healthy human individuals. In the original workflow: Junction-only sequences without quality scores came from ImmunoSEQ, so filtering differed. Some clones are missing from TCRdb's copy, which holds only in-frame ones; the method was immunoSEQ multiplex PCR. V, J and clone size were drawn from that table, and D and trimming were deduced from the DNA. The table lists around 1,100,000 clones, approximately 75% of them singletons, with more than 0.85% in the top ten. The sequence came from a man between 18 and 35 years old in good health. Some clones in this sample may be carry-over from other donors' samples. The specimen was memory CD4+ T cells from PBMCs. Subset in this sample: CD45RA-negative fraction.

CDR3 loop: CASSPPDRVGYGYTF. CDR3 DNA sequence: TGTGCCAGCAGTCCACCTGACAGGGTTGGCTATGGCTACACCTTC. This rearrangement joins TRBV28 to TRBJ1-2, with 7 bases aligning to TRBD1. This CDR3 spans 15 amino acids. Germline lookup yields CDR1 MDHEN and CDR2 SYDVKM. The V segment lost 5 bases and the J segment 4 bases; nucleotides outside the gene matches: 10.